Listed below are T cell receptor beta chains from one sample, sequenced in a study of cytomegalovirus exposure and HLA in healthy donors. TCRdb keeps only in-frame clones here, not all; method: immunoSEQ multiplex PCR. The sample holds 150,000 to 200,000 clones, under 85% seen once. The sample consisted of PBMCs. The receptor source for this set is a human donor in good health. The CDR3 runs from the conserved cysteine through the conserved F or W. The order of the fields is V gene, D gene, clone size, J gene, CDR3 DNA, CDR3 protein. The D gene is left open where the match is weak. Some rows have no size entry. The others give once, few or many, or a class for an expanded clone.

v_call: TRBV6-1
d_call: NA
clone_size: once
j_call: TRBJ2-1
cdr3_nt: TGTGCCAGCAGTGAAGCGGATCCGGGATACAATGAGCAGTTCTTC
cdr3_aa: CASSEADPGYNEQFF

v_call: TRBV7-2
d_call: TRBD1
clone_size: NA
j_call: TRBJ2-7
cdr3_nt: TGTGCCAGCAGTTATACCGGGACAGGGACCTACGAGCAGTACTTC
cdr3_aa: CASSYTGTGTYEQYF

v_call: TRBV5-1
d_call: TRBD1
clone_size: NA
j_call: TRBJ1-1
cdr3_nt: TGCGCCAGCAGCCCCGGGACAGGGGGGGCTGAAGCTTTCTTT
cdr3_aa: CASSPGTGGAEAFF

v_call: TRBV5-1
d_call: TRBD1
clone_size: NA
j_call: TRBJ1-6
cdr3_nt: TGCGCCAGCAGCTCCCTCGGACAGGAGAATTCACCCCTCCACTTT
cdr3_aa: CASSSLGQENSPLHF

v_call: TRBV5-1
d_call: NA
clone_size: NA
j_call: TRBJ2-1
cdr3_nt: TGCGCCAGCAGCTTGAGGGTCGGGGATATCCCTGAGCAGTTCTTC
cdr3_aa: CASSLRVGDIPEQFF

v_call: TRBV18
d_call: TRBD1
clone_size: NA
j_call: TRBJ1-2
cdr3_nt: TGTGCCAGCTCACCTATCACGGGGACAGGGGTAAACTATGGCTACACCTTC
cdr3_aa: CASSPITGTGVNYGYTF

v_call: TRBV4-1
d_call: NA
clone_size: few
j_call: TRBJ2-3
cdr3_nt: TGCGCCAGCAGCCAGAGACAGGCAAACACAGATACGCAGTATTTT
cdr3_aa: CASSQRQANTDTQYF

v_call: TRBV5-6
d_call: NA
clone_size: NA
j_call: TRBJ2-5
cdr3_nt: TGTGCCAGCAGCTTGTACGGGGACAACAAAGAGACCCAGTACTTC
cdr3_aa: CASSLYGDNKETQYF

v_call: TRBV18
d_call: TRBD1
clone_size: NA
j_call: TRBJ2-5
cdr3_nt: TGTGCCAGCTCACCACTCAGGGGGCTGGAGACCCAGTACTTC
cdr3_aa: CASSPLRGLETQYF

v_call: TRBV7-3
d_call: TRBD1
clone_size: few
j_call: TRBJ2-7
cdr3_nt: TGTGCCAGCAGCTTATTACCCCTCGGACAGGGCTACCACGAGCAGTACTTC
cdr3_aa: CASSLLPLGQGYHEQYF

v_call: TRBV9
d_call: NA
clone_size: NA
j_call: TRBJ1-2
cdr3_nt: TGTGCCAGCAGCCCGCGGTCAGGGCAGGACCCGAGCTATGGCTACACCTTC
cdr3_aa: CASSPRSGQDPSYGYTF

v_call: TRBV5-4
d_call: TRBD1
clone_size: NA
j_call: TRBJ2-3
cdr3_nt: TGTGCCAGCAGCTCGGCGACAGGGAAGGGAACAGATACGCAGTATTTT
cdr3_aa: CASSSATGKGTDTQYF

v_call: TRBV5-6
d_call: NA
clone_size: NA
j_call: TRBJ1-4
cdr3_nt: TGTGCCAGCAGCTTAAAGGGGGTCTCAGGGCTAAATGAAAAACTGTTTTTT
cdr3_aa: CASSLKGVSGLNEKLFF

v_call: TRBV25-1
d_call: NA
clone_size: NA
j_call: TRBJ1-6
cdr3_nt: TGTGCCAGCAGGGAAAGAGATAATTCACCCCTCCACTTT
cdr3_aa: CASRERDNSPLHF

v_call: TRBV29-1
d_call: NA
clone_size: NA
j_call: TRBJ2-5
cdr3_nt: TGCAGCGTTGGAGTAGACCAAGAGACCCAGTACTTC
cdr3_aa: CSVGVDQETQYF

v_call: TRBV5-1
d_call: TRBD1
clone_size: once
j_call: TRBJ2-2
cdr3_nt: TGCGCCAGCAGCTTGGACAGGGGGGACGGGGAGCTGTTTTTT
cdr3_aa: CASSLDRGDGELFF

v_call: TRBV19
d_call: NA
clone_size: NA
j_call: TRBJ2-2
cdr3_nt: TGTGCCAGTAAGACAGTTTCCGGGGAGCTGTTTTTT
cdr3_aa: CASKTVSGELFF

v_call: TRBV6-1
d_call: NA
clone_size: NA
j_call: TRBJ1-1
cdr3_nt: TGTGCCAGCAGTGACTCAGGGAACATGAACACTGAAGCTTTCTTT
cdr3_aa: CASSDSGNMNTEAFF

v_call: TRBV6-1
d_call: TRBD1
clone_size: NA
j_call: TRBJ1-2
cdr3_nt: TGTGCCAGCACCTACGACAGGGACTATGGCTACACCTTC
cdr3_aa: CASTYDRDYGYTF

v_call: TRBV19
d_call: NA
clone_size: NA
j_call: TRBJ2-7
cdr3_nt: TGTGCCAGTAGTATCTCGTACAACTCCTACGAGCAGTACTTC
cdr3_aa: CASSISYNSYEQYF

v_call: TRBV7-2
d_call: TRBD1
clone_size: NA
j_call: TRBJ1-2
cdr3_nt: TGTGCCAGCAGCTCAAATCCCGGGACAGGGTACTATGGCTACACCTTC
cdr3_aa: CASSSNPGTGYYGYTF

v_call: TRBV15
d_call: NA
clone_size: NA
j_call: TRBJ1-2
cdr3_nt: TGTGCCACCAGCAGAGATCCAGGGTCTGGCTACACCTTC
cdr3_aa: CATSRDPGSGYTF